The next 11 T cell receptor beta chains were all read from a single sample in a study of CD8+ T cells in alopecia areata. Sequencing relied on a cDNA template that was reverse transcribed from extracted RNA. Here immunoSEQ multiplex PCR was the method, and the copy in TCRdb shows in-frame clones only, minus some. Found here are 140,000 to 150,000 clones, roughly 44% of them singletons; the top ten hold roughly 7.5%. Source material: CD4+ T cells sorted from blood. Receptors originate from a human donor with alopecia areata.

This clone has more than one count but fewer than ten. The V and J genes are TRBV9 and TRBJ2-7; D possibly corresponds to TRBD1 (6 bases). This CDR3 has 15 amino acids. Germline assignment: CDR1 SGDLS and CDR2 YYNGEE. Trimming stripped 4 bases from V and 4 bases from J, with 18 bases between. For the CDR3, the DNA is TGTGCCAGCAGCTATGGGGGACAACTCCCTTACGAGCAGTACTTC. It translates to CASSYGGQLPYEQYF.

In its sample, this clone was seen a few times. The DNA for the CDR3 is TGTGCCAGCAGCTTGGACAGGGCCGGGAGGGAGCAGTACTTC. Amino acids: CASSLDRAGREQYF. V is TRBV7-2 and J is TRBJ2-7; D is perhaps TRBD1 (8 bases). The CDR3 extends over 14 amino acids. Trimming cost V 3 bases and J 7 bases, with 16 bases left between them. Germline lookup yields CDR1 SGHTA and CDR2 FQGNSA.

The chain's CDR3 is CASRRLAGINEQFF. The CDR3 DNA follows: TGTGCCAGCAGGAGACTAGCGGGAATCAATGAGCAGTTCTTC. The genes are TRBV2 and TRBJ2-1, with TRBD2 matching over 11 bases. Trimming cost V 6 bases and J 6 bases; bases outside gene matches: 4. CDR3 length: 14 residues. Germline V gives CDR1 SNHLY, CDR2 FYNNEI.

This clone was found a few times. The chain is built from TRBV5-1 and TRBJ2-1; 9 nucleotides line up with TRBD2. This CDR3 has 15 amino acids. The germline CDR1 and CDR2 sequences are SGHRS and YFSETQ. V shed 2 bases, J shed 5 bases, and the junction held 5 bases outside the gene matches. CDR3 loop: CASSLAGGSHNEQFF. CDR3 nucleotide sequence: TGCGCCAGCAGCTTAGCGGGAGGCAGTCACAATGAGCAGTTCTTC.

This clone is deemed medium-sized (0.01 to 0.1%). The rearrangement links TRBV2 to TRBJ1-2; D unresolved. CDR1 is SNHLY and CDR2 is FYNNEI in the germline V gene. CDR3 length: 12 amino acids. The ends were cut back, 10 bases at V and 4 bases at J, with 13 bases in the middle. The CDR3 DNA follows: TGTGCCACCACTCCGGATCTCTATGGCTACACCTTC. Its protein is CATTPDLYGYTF. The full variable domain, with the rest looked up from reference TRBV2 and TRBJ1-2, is EPEVTQTPSHQVTQMGQEVILRCVPISNHLYFYWYRQILGQKVEFLVSFYNNEISEKSEIFDDQFSVERPDGSNFTLKIRSTKLEDSAMYFCATTPDLYGYTFGSGTRLTVV.

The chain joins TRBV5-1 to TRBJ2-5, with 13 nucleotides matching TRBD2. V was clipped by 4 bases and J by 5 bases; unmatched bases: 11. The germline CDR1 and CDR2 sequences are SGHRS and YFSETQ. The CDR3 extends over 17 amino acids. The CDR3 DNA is TGCGCCAGCAGCCCACTAGCGGGAGGGCCCTCTGTTGAGACCCAGTACTTC. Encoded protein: CASSPLAGGPSVETQYF. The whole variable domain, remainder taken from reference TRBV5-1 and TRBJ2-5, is KAGVTQTPRYLIKTRGQQVTLSCSPISGHRSVSWYQQTPGQGLQFLFEYFSETQRNKGNFPGRFSGRQFSNSRSEMNVSTLELGDSALYLCASSPLAGGPSVETQYFGPGTRLLVL.

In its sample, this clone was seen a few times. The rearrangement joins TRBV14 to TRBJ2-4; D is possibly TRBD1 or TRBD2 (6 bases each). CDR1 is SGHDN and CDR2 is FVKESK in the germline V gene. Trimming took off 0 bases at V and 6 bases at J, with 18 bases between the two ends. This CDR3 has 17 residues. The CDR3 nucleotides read TGTGCCAGCAGCCAAGATCACGGGGTCGGGGGCCGAAACATTCAGTACTTC. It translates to CASSQDHGVGGRNIQYF.

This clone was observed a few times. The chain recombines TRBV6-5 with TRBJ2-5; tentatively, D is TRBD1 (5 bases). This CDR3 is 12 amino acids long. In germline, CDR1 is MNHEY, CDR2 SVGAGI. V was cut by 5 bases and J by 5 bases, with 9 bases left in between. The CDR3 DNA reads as TGTGCCAGCAGTGACCAGGGTGAGACCCAGTACTTC. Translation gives CASSDQGETQYF.

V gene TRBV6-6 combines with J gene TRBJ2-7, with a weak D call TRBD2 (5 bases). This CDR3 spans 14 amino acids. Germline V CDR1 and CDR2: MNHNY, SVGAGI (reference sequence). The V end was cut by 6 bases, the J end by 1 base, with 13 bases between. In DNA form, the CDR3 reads TGTGCCAGCAGACCTCGGGAAGGGTCCTACGAGCAGTACTTC. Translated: CASRPREGSYEQYF.

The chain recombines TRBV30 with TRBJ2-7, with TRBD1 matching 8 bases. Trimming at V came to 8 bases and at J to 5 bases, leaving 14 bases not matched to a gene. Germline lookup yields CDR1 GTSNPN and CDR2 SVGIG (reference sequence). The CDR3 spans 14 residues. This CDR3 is CARQSTGGINEQYF. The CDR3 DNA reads TGTGCCCGACAGAGCACAGGGGGGATAAACGAGCAGTACTTC.

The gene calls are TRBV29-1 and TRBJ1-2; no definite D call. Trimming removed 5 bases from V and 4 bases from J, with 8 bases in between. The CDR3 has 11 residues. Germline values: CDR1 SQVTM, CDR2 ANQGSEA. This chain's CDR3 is CSVRTGYGYTF. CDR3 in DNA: TGCAGCGTTCGGACCGGCTATGGCTACACCTTC.